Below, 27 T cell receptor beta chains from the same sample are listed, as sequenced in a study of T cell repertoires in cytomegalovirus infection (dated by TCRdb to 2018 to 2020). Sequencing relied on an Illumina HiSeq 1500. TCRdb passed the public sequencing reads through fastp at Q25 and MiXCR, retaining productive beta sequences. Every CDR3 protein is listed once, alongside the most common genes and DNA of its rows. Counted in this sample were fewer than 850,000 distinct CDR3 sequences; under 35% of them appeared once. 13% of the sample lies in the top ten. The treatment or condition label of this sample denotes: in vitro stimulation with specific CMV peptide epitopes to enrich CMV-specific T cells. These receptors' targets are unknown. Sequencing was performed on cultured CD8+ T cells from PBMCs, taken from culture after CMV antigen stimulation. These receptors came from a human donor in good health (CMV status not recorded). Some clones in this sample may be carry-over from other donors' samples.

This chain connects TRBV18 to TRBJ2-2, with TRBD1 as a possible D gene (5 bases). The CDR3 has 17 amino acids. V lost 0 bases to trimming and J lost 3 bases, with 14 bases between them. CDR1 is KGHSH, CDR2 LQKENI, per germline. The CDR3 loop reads CASSPPDLQAYTGELFF. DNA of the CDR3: TGTGCCAGCTCACCACCAGATTTACAGGCCTACACCGGGGAGCTGTTTTTT.

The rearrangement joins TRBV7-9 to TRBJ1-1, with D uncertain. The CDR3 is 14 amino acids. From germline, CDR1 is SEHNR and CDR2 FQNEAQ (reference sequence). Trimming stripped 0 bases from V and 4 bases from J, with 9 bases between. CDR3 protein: CASSLAADLTEAFF. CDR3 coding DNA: TGTGCCAGCAGCTTAGCTGCGGACCTCACTGAAGCTTTCTTT.

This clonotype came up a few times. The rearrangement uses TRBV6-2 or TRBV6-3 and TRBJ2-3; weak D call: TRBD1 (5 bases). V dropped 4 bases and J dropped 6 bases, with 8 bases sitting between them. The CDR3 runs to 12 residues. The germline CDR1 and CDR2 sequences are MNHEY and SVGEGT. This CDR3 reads CASSFTGDTQYF. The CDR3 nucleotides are TGTGCCAGCAGTTTCACAGGCGATACGCAGTATTTT.

CDR3 protein: CASSITGSATEAFF. The DNA of the CDR3 is TGTGCCAGTAGTATAACAGGTAGCGCCACTGAAGCTTTCTTT. The V call is TRBV19, the J call TRBJ1-1; TRBD1 might be the D (5 bases). Germline-derived CDR1 and CDR2 are LNHDA and SQIVND (reference sequence). CDR3 size: 14 residues. V lost 2 bases, J lost 4 bases, and 11 bases lay in between.

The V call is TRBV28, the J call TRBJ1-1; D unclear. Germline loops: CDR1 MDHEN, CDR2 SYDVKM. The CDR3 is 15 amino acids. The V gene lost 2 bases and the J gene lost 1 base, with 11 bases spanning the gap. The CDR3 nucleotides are TGTGCCAGCAGTTTACGGATGGGCGGGAACACTGAAGCTTTCTTT. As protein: CASSLRMGGNTEAFF.

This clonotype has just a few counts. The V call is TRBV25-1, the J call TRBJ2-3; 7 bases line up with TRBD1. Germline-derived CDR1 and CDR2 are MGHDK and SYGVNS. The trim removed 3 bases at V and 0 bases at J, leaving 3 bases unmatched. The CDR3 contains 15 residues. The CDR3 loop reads CASSEGQFSTDTQYF. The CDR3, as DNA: TGTGCCAGCAGTGAGGGACAGTTTAGCACAGATACGCAGTATTTT. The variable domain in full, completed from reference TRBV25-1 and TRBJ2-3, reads EADIYQTPRYLVIGTGKKITLECSQTMGHDKMYWYQQDPGMELHLIHYSYGVNSTEKGDLSSESTVSRIRTEHFPLTLESARPSHTSQYLCASSEGQFSTDTQYFGPGTRLTVL.

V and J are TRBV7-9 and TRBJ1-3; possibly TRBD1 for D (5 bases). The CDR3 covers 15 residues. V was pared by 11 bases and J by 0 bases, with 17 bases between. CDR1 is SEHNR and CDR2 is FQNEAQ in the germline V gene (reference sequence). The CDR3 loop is CAAYLGGNSGNTIYF. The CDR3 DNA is TGTGCCGCCTACCTTGGGGGAAACTCTGGAAACACCATATATTTT.

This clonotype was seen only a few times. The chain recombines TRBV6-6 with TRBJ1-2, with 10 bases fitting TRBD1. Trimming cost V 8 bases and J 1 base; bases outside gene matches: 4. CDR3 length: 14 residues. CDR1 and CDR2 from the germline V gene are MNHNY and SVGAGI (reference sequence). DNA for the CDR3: TGTGCCAGCGAGGACAGGGGGAATAACTATGGCTACACCTTC. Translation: CASEDRGNNYGYTF.

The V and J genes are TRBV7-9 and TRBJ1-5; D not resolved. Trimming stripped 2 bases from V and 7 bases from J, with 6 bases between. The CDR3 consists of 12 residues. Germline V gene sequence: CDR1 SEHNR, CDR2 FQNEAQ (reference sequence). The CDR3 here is CASSLSTQPQHF. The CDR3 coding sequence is TGTGCCAGCAGCTTATCGACGCAGCCCCAGCATTTT.

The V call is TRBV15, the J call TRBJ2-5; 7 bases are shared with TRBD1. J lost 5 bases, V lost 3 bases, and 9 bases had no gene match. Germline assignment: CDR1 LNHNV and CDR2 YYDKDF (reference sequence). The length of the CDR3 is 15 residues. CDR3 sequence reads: CATSSPSTGSETQYF. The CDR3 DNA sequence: TGTGCCACCAGCAGCCCCTCGACAGGGTCGGAGACCCAGTACTTC.

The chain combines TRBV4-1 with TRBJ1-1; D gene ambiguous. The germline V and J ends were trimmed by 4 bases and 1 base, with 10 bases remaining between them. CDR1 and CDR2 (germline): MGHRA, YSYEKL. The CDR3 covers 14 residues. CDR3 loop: CASSLLDTNTEAFF. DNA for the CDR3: TGCGCCAGCAGCCTATTAGACACGAACACTGAAGCTTTCTTT.

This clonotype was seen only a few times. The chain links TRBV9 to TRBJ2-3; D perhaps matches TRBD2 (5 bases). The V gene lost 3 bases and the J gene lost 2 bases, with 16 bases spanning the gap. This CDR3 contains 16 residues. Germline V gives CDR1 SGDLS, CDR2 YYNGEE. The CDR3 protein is CASSAESGSVTDTQYF. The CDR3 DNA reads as TGTGCCAGCAGCGCCGAGTCGGGGTCTGTCACAGATACGCAGTATTTT.

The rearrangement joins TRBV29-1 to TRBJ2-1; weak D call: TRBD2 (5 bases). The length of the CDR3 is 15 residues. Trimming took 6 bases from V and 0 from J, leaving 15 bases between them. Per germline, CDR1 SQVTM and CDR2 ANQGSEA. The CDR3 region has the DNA TGCAGCGTGGTTCGGGGTCCGAGCTCCTACAATGAGCAGTTCTTC. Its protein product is CSVVRGPSSYNEQFF.

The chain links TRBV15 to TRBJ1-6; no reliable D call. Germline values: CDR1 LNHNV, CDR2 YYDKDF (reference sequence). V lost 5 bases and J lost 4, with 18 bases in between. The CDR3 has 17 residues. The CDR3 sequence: CATSGSRRIDYNSPLHF. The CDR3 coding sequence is TGTGCCACCAGCGGTTCAAGACGGATTGATTATAATTCACCCCTCCACTTT.

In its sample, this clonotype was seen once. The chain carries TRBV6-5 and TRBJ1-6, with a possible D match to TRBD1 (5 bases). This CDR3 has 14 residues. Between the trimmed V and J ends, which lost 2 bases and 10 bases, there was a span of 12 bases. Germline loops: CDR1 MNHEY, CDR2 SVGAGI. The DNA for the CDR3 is TGTGCCAGCAGTTACCAGGGCATGGGGTCACCCCTCCACTTT. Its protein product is CASSYQGMGSPLHF.

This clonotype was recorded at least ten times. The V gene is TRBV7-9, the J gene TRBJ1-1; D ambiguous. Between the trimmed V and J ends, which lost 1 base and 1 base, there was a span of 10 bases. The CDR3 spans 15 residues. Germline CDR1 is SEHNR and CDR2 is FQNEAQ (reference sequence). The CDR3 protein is CASSLEGARNTEAFF. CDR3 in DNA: TGTGCCAGCAGCTTAGAGGGAGCGAGGAACACTGAAGCTTTCTTT.

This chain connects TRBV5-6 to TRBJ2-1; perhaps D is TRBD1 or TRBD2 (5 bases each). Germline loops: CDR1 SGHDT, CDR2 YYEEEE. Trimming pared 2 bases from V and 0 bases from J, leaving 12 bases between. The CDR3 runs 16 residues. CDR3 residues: CASSFTGLSSYNEQFF. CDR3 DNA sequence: TGTGCCAGCAGCTTTACAGGACTTTCCTCCTACAATGAGCAGTTCTTC. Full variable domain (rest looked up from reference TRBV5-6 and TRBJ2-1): DAGVTQSPTHLIKTRGQQVTLRCSPKSGHDTVSWYQQALGQGPQFIFQYYEEEERQRGNFPDRFSGHQFPNYSSELNVNALLLGDSALYLCASSFTGLSSYNEQFFGPGTRLTVL.

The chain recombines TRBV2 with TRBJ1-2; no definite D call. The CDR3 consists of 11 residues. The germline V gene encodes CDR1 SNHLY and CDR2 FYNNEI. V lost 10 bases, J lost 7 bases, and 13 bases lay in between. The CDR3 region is CATTSGSGYTF. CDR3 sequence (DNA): TGTGCCACCACTTCAGGATCTGGCTACACCTTC.

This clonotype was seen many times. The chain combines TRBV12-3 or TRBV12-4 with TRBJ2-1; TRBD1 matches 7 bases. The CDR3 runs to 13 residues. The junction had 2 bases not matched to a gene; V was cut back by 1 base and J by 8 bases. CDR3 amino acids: CASSLERGHEQFF. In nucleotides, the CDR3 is TGTGCCAGCAGTTTAGAGAGGGGGCATGAGCAGTTCTTC.

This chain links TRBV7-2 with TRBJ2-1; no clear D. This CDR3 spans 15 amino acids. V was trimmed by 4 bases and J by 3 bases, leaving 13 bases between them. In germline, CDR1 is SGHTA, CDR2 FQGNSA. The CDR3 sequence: CASSSLYGNYNEQFF. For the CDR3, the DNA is TGTGCCAGCAGCTCCTTGTATGGTAACTACAATGAGCAGTTCTTC. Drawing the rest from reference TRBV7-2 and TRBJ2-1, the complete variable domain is GAGVSQSPSNKVTEKGKDVELRCDPISGHTALYWYRQSLGQGLEFLIYFQGNSAPDKSGLPSDRFSAERTGGSVSTLTIQRTQQEDSAVYLCASSSLYGNYNEQFFGPGTRLTVL.

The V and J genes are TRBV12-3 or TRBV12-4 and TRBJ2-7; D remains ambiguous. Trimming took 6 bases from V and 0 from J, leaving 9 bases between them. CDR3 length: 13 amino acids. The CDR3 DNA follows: TGTGCCAGCAGCCCTAGTAACTCCTACGAGCAGTACGTC. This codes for CASSPSNSYEQYV.

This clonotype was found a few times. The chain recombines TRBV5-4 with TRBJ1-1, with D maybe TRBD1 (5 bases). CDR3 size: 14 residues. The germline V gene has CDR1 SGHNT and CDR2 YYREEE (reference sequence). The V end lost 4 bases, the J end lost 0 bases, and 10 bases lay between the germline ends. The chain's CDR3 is CASSPRQLNTEAFF. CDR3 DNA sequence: TGTGCCAGCAGCCCCCGACAGTTGAACACTGAAGCTTTCTTT.

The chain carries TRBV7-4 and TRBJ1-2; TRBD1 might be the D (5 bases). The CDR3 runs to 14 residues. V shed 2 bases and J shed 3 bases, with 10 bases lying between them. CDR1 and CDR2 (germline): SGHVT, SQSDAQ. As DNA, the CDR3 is TGTGCCAGCAGCTTATTAGGGGCGTACTATGGCTACACCTTC. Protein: CASSLLGAYYGYTF.

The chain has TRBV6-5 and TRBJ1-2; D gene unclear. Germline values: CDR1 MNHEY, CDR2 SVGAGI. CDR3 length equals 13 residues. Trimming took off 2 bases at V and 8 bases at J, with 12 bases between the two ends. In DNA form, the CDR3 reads TGTGCCAGCAGTTACGAAGGTACAAGGGGCTACACCTTC. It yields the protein CASSYEGTRGYTF.

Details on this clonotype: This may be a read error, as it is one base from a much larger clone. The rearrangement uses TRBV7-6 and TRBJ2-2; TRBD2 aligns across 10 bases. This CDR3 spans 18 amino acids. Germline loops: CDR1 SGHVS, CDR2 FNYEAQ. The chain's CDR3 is CASSPTVLAGDGTGVLFF. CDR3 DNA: TGTGCCAGCAGCCCGACTGTCCTAGCGGGGGACGGAACCGGGGTGCTGTTTTTT.

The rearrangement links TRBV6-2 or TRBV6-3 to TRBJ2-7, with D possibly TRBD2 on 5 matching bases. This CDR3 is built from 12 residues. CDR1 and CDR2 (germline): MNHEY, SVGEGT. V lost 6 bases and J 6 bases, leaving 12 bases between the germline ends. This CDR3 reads CASSPDRGEQYV. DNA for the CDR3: TGTGCCAGCAGCCCAGACCGGGGCGAGCAGTACGTC.

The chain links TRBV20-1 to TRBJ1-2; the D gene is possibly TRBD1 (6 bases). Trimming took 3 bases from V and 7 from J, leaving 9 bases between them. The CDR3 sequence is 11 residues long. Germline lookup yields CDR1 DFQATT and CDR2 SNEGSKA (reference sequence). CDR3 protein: CSASWGPGYTF. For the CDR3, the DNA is TGCAGTGCTAGTTGGGGGCCTGGCTACACCTTC.